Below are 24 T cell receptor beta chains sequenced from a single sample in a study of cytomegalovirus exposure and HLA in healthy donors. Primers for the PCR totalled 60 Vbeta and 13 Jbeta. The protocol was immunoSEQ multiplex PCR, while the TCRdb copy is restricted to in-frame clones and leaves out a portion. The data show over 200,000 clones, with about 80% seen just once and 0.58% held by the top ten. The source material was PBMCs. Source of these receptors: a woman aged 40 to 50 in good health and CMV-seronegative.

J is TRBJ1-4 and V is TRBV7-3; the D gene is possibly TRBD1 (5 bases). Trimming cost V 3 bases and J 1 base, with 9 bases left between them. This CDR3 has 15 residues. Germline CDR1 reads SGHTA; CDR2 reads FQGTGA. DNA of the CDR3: TGTGCCAGCAGCTTCGGACAAGGAACTAATGAAAAACTGTTTTTT. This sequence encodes CASSFGQGTNEKLFF.

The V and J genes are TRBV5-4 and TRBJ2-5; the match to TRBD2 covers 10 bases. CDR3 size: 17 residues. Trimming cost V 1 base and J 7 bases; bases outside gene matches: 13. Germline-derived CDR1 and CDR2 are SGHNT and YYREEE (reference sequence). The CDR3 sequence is CASSLSASGGHQLTQYF. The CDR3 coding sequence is TGTGCCAGCAGCTTGTCGGCTAGCGGGGGCCATCAATTGACCCAGTACTTC.

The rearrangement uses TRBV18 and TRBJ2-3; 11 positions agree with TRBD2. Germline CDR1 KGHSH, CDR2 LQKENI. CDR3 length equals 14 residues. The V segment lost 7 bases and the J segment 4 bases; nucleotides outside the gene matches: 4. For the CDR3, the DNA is TGTGCCAGCTTGTCTAGCGGGGGGCCAGATACGCAGTATTTT. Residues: CASLSSGGPDTQYF.

The CDR3 loop reads CASSEESTGSTDTQYF. CDR3 nucleotide sequence: TGTGCCAGCAGTGAAGAAAGTACAGGGAGCACAGATACGCAGTATTTT. The chain recombines TRBV2 with TRBJ2-3, with D tentatively TRBD1 (6 bases). Germline assignment: CDR1 SNHLY and CDR2 FYNNEI. The CDR3 covers 16 residues. V gave up 1 base and J gave up 0 bases, with 11 bases separating them.

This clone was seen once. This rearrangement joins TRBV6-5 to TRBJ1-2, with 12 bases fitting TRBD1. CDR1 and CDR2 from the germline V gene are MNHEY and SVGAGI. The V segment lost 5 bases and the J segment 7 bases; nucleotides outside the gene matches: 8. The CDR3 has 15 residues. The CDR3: CASSPSRDRGPGYTF. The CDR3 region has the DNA TGTGCCAGCAGTCCAAGCCGGGACAGGGGGCCTGGCTACACCTTC.

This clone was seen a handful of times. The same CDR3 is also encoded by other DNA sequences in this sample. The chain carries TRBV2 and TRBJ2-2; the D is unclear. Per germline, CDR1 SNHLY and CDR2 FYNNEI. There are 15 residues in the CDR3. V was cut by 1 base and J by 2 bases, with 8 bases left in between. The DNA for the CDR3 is TGTGCCAGCAGTGAAGGTTTAGCTAACACCGGGGAGCTGTTTTTT. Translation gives CASSEGLANTGELFF.

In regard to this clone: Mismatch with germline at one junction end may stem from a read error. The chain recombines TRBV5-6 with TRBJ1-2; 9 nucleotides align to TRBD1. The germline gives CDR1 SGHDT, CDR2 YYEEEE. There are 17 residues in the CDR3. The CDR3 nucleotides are TGTGCCAGCAGCTTGGGTGTAGGGGACAGGGCTTCTAGAGGCTACCCCTTC. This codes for CASSLGVGDRASRGYPF.

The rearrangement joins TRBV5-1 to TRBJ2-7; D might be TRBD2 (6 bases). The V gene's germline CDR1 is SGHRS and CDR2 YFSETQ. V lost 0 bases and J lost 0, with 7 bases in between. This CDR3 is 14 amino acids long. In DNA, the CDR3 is TGCGCCAGCAGCTTGGGGCGGGGCTCCTACGAGCAGTACTTC. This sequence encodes CASSLGRGSYEQYF. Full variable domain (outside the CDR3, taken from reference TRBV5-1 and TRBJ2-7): KAGVTQTPRYLIKTRGQQVTLSCSPISGHRSVSWYQQTPGQGLQFLFEYFSETQRNKGNFPGRFSGRQFSNSRSEMNVSTLELGDSALYLCASSLGRGSYEQYFGPGTRLTVT.

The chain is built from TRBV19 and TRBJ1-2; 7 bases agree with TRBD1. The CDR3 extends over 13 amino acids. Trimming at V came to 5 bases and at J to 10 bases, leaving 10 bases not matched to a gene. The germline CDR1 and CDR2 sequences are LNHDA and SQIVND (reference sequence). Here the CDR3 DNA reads TGTGCCAGTAGTGCGACAGGGATATTTATCTACACCTTC. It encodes CASSATGIFIYTF.

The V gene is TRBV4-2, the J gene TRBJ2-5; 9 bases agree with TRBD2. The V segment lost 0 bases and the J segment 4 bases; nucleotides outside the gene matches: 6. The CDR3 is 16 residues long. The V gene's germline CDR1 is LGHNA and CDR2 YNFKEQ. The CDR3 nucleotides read TGTGCCAGCAGCCAAGAACAGCGGGGGGAAGGAGAGACCCAGTACTTC. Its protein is CASSQEQRGEGETQYF.

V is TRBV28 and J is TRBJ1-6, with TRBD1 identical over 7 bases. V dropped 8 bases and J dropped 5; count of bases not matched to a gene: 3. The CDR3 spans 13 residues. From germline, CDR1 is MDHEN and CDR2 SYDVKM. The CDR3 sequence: CASLGQNNSPLHF. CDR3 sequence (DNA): TGTGCCAGCCTGGGACAGAATAATTCACCCCTCCACTTT.

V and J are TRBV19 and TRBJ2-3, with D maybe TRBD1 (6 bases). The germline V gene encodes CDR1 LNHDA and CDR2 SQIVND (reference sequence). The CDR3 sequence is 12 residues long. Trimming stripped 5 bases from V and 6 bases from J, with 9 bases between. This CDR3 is CASSVRGDTQYF. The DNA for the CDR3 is TGTGCCAGTAGTGTGAGGGGGGATACGCAGTATTTT.

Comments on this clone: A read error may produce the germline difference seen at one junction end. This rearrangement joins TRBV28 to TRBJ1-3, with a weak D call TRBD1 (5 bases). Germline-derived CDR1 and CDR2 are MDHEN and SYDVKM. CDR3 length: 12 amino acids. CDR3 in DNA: TGTGTCAGCAAAGGGGCTGGAAACACCATATATTTT. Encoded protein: CVSKGAGNTIYF.

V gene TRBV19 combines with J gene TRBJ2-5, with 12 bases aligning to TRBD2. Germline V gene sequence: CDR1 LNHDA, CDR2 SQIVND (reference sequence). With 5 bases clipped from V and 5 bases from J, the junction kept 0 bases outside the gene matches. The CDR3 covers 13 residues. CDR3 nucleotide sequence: TGTGCCAGTAGTGGGACTAGCGGGGAGACCCAGTACTTC. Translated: CASSGTSGETQYF.

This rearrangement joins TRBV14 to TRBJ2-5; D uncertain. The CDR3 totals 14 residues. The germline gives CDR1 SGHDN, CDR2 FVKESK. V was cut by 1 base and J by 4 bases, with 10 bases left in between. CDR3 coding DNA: TGTGCCAGCAGCCAAGCTTATTACTCAGAGACCCAGTACTTC. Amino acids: CASSQAYYSETQYF.

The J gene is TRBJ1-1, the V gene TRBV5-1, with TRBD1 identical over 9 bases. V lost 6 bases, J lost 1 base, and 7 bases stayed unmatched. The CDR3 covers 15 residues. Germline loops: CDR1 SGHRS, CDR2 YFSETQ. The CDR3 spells CASKRQGETNTEAFF. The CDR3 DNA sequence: TGCGCCAGCAAACGACAGGGGGAAACGAACACTGAAGCTTTCTTT.

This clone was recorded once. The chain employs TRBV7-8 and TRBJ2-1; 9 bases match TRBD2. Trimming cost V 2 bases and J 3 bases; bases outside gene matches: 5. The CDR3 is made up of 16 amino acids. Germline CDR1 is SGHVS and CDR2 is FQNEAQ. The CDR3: CASSLIAGADYNEQFF. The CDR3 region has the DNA TGTGCCAGCAGCTTAATAGCGGGGGCCGACTACAATGAGCAGTTCTTC.

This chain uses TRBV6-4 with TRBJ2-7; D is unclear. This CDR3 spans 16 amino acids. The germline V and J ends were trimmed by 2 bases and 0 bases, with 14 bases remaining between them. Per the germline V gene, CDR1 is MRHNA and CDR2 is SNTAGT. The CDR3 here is CASSDGRRPGSYEQYF. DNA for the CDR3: TGTGCCAGCAGTGACGGTAGGAGACCGGGCTCCTACGAGCAGTACTTC.

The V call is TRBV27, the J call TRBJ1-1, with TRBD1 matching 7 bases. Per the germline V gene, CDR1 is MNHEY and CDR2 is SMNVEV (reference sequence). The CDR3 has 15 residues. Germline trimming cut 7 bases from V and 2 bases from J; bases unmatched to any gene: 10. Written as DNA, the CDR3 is TGTGCCAGCAAAACCAGGGACAGAGTAAACACTGAAGCTTTCTTT. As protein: CASKTRDRVNTEAFF.

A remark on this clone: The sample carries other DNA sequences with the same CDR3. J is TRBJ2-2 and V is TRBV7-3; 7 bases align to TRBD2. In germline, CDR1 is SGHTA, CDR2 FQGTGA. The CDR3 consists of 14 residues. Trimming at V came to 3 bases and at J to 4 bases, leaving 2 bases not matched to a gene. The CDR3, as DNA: TGTGCCAGCAGCTTGGGGGGGGGCACCGGGGAGCTGTTTTTT. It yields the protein CASSLGGGTGELFF.

The CDR3 DNA reads as TGTGCCAGTAGTATCCGACAGGTGGGGGAAAAACTGTTTTTT. It specifies CASSIRQVGEKLFF. The chain combines TRBV19 with TRBJ1-4; D possibly corresponds to TRBD1 (6 bases). This CDR3 contains 14 residues. V lost 3 bases and J lost 8, with 13 bases in between. Germline V gives CDR1 LNHDA, CDR2 SQIVND (reference sequence).

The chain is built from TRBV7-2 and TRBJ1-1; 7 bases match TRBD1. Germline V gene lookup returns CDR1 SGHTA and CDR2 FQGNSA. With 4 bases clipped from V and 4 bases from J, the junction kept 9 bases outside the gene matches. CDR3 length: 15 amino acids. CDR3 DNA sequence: TGTGCCAGCAGCTCTCCAGACAGGGCGGGCACTGAAGCTTTCTTT. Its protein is CASSSPDRAGTEAFF.

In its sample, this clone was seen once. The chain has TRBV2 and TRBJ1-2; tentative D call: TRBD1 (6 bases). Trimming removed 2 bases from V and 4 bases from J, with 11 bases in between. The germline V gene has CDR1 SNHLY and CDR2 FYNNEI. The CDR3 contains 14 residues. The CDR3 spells CASSESDSFYGYTF. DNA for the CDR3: TGTGCCAGCAGTGAATCGGACAGTTTCTATGGCTACACCTTC.

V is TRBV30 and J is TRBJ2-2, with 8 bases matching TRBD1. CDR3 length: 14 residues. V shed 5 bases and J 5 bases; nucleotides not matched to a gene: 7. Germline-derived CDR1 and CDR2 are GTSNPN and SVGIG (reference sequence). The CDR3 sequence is CAWVQGDLTGELFF. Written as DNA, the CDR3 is TGTGCCTGGGTACAGGGGGATTTGACCGGGGAGCTGTTTTTT.